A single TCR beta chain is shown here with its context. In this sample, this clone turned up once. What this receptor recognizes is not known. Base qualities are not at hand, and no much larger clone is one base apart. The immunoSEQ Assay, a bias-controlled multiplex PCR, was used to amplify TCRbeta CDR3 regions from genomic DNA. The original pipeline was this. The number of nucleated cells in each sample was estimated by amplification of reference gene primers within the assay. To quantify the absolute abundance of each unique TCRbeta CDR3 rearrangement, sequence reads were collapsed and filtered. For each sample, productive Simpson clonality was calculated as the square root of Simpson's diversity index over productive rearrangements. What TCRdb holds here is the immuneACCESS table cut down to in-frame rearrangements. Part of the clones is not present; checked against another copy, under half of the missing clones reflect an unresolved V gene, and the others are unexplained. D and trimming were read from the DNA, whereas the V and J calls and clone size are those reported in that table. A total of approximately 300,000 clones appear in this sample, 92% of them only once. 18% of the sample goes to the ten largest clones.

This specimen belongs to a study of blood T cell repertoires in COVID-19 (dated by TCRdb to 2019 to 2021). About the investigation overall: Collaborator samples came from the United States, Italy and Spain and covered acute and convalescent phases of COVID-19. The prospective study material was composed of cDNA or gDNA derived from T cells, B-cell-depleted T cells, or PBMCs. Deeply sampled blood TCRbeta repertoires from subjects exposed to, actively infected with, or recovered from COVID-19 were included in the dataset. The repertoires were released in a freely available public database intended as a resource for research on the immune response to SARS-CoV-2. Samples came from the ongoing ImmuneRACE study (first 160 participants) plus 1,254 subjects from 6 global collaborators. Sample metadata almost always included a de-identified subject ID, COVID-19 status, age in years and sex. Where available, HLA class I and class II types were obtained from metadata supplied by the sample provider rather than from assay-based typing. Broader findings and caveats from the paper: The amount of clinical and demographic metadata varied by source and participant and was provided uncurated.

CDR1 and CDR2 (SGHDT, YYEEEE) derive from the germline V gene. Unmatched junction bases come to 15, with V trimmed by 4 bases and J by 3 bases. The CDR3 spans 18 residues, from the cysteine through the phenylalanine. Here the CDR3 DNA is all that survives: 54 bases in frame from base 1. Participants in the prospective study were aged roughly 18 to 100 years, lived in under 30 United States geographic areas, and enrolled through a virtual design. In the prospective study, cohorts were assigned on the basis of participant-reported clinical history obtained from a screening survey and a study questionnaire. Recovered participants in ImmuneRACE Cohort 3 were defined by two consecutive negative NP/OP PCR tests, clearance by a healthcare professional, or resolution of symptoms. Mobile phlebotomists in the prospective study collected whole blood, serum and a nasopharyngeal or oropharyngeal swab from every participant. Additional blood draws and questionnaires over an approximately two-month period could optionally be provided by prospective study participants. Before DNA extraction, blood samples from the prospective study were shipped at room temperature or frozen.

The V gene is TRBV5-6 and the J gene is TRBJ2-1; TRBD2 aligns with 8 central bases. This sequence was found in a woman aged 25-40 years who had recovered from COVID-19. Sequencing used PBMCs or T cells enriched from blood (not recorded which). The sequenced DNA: TGTGCCAGCAGCCTAGGCTCGGGAGGGACTAGAAGCTACAATGAGCAGTTCTTC. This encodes CASSLGSGGTRSYNEQFF.